The 32 T cell receptor beta chains below all came from one sample that was sequenced in a study of T cell responses to AZD1222 COVID-19 vaccine. Clones were read by immunoSEQ multiplex PCR, and TCRdb kept only the in-frame ones, dropping some. Of some 140,000 clones detected, 88% appear once; the ten largest clones hold around 3%. The starting material was peripheral blood, obtained on day 0 of AZD1222 vaccination. These receptors were taken from an adult in good health.

This chain uses TRBV28 with TRBJ2-5; D unresolved. V dropped 8 bases and J dropped 4 bases, with 14 bases sitting between them. CDR1 and CDR2 (germline): MDHEN, SYDVKM. The CDR3 contains 13 residues. CDR3 bases: TGTGCCAGCTCCCAAAGATTTAGAGAGACCCAGTACTTC. Translated, it gives CASSQRFRETQYF.

V usage is TRBV7-2 and J usage is TRBJ2-7; 8 nucleotides align to TRBD2. The germline gives CDR1 SGHTA, CDR2 FQGNSA. J lost 2 bases, V lost 1 base, and 4 bases had no gene match. The CDR3 sequence is 15 residues long. The CDR3 here is CASSLGRGETYEQYF. The CDR3 nucleotides read TGTGCCAGCAGCTTAGGGCGGGGGGAGACCTACGAGCAGTACTTC.

This clone appeared a few times. Other DNA variants within this sample encode the same CDR3. This chain uses TRBV7-8 with TRBJ2-5; TRBD1 is a possible D gene (5 bases). Between the trimmed V and J ends, which lost 2 bases and 4 bases, there was a span of 5 bases. The CDR3 length is 12 residues. Germline V gives CDR1 SGHVS, CDR2 FQNEAQ. CDR3 DNA: TGTGCCAGCAGCTTAAGGGGAGAGACCCAGTACTTC. Encoded protein: CASSLRGETQYF.

V usage is TRBV7-9 and J usage is TRBJ2-2, with TRBD2 identical over 13 bases. CDR3 length: 18 residues. The germline V gene encodes CDR1 SEHNR and CDR2 FQNEAQ (reference sequence). J lost 1 base, V lost 5 bases, and 7 bases had no gene match. The CDR3 loop is CASSRLRTSGGNTGELFF. CDR3 bases: TGTGCCAGCAGCCGTCTACGGACTAGCGGGGGGAACACCGGGGAGCTGTTTTTT.

The rearrangement joins TRBV12-2 to TRBJ1-6; the table's TRBD1 call for D was not verified on the DNA. TRBV12-2 is noted as a pseudogene. The CDR3 consists of 18 residues. The CDR3 nucleotides are TGTGCAAGTCGCAATTGGACAGGGGAACTCTCCTATAATTCACCCCTCCACTTT. Its protein is CASRNWTGELSYNSPLHF.

This chain's CDR3 is CASSHDIGYGYTF. The CDR3 region has the DNA TGTGCCAGCAGCCACGACATCGGATACGGCTACACCTTC. The gene calls are TRBV14 and TRBJ1-2, with D uncertain. CDR1 SGHDN and CDR2 FVKESK come from the germline V gene. The CDR3 runs 13 residues. V dropped 3 bases and J dropped 8 bases, with 13 bases sitting between them.

The table lists this clone with a few counts. The gene calls are TRBV5-5 and TRBJ2-5, with D possibly matching TRBD2 (6 bases). Germline loops: CDR1 SGHKS, CDR2 YYEKEE (reference sequence). This CDR3 has 13 residues. V was trimmed by 3 bases and J by 2 bases, leaving 8 bases between them. The CDR3 DNA sequence: TGTGCCAGCAGCTGGGAGGAACAAGAGACCCAGTACTTC. It yields the protein CASSWEEQETQYF.

The chain joins TRBV6-5 to TRBJ1-1; a possible D gene is TRBD1 (5 bases). Germline V gene lookup returns CDR1 MNHEY and CDR2 SVGAGI. V lost 5 bases, J lost 3 bases, and 13 bases lay in between. CDR3 size: 14 residues. DNA of the CDR3: TGTGCCAGCAGTAGCCTGTGGGGGGACACTGAAGCTTTCTTT. Its protein product is CASSSLWGDTEAFF.

The genes are TRBV10-3 and TRBJ2-1; D remains ambiguous. The V end was cut by 0 bases, the J end by 10 bases, with 7 bases between. CDR1 is ENHRY, CDR2 SYGVKD, per germline. This CDR3 comprises 12 residues. CDR3 residues: CAISESSREQFF. DNA of the CDR3: TGTGCCATCAGTGAGTCGAGCAGGGAGCAGTTCTTC.

The chain carries TRBV5-1 and TRBJ2-5; 10 bases match TRBD1. Trimming took 8 bases from V and 4 from J; bases not matched to a gene: 11. CDR3 length equals 15 residues. Per germline, CDR1 SGHRS and CDR2 YFSETQ. This chain's CDR3 is CASRTGQGRPETQYF. The CDR3 DNA reads TGCGCCAGTCGGACGGGACAGGGGAGACCAGAGACCCAGTACTTC.

This chain links TRBV7-2 with TRBJ2-2; a weak D match, TRBD2 (5 bases). With 1 base removed from V and 1 base from J, the gap between germline ends came to 10 bases. CDR3 length: 16 amino acids. From germline, CDR1 is SGHTA and CDR2 FQGNSA. The CDR3 is CASSLVLARNTGELFF. The CDR3 DNA reads as TGTGCCAGCAGCTTAGTTCTAGCTAGGAACACCGGGGAGCTGTTTTTT.

The V call is TRBV7-2, the J call TRBJ2-1; D is uncertain. Trimming took 1 base from V and 5 from J, leaving 6 bases between them. The germline gives CDR1 SGHTA, CDR2 FQGNSA. The CDR3 loop spans 13 amino acids. The CDR3 coding sequence is TGTGCCAGCAGCTTAGGGATGAACAATGAGCAGTTCTTC. This gives the protein CASSLGMNNEQFF.

This chain uses TRBV18 with TRBJ2-7, with D hard to call. This CDR3 region has 14 residues. V shed 3 bases and J shed 6 bases, with 15 bases lying between them. Germline V lookup: CDR1 KGHSH, CDR2 LQKENI. The CDR3 DNA reads TGTGCCAGCTCACCTACAGACCCCCTCGGCGAGCAGTACTTC. It is translated as CASSPTDPLGEQYF. The whole variable domain, filled in from reference TRBV18 and TRBJ2-7, reads NAGVMQNPRHLVRRRGQEARLRCSPMKGHSHVYWYRQLPEEGLKFMVYLQKENIIDESGMPKERFSAEFPKEGPSILRIQQVVRGDSAAYFCASSPTDPLGEQYFGPGTRLTVT.

The gene calls are TRBV6-2 or TRBV6-3 and TRBJ2-7; D gene ambiguous. This CDR3 is built from 13 residues. V shed 2 bases and J shed 2 bases, with 7 bases lying between them. The germline V gene encodes CDR1 MNHEY and CDR2 SVGEGT. CDR3 DNA sequence: TGTGCCAGCAGTTACCCCGCGGCCTACGAGCAGTACTTC. Translated, it gives CASSYPAAYEQYF.

This sequence joins TRBV4-1 and TRBJ2-5, with 7 bases aligning to TRBD2. V lost 5 bases to trimming and J lost 4 bases; unmatched junction nucleotides: 7. Per the germline V gene, CDR1 is MGHRA and CDR2 is YSYEKL. The CDR3 spans 14 residues. The CDR3 DNA reads as TGCGCCAGCAGCTTATTAGCGGGTGTAGAGACCCAGTACTTC. This encodes CASSLLAGVETQYF.

CDR3 sequence reads: CASSNLMNTEAFF. The CDR3 DNA is TGTGCCAGCAGTAACCTGATGAACACTGAAGCTTTCTTT. The J gene is TRBJ1-1, the V gene TRBV12-3 or TRBV12-4; no clear D gene. The CDR3 is made up of 13 amino acids. V dropped 5 bases and J dropped 0 bases, with 7 bases sitting between them.

The chain has TRBV6-5 and TRBJ1-5, with a tentative D call TRBD1 (6 bases). Trimming shortened V by 5 bases and J by 7 bases, and 18 bases separated the two germline ends. There are 15 residues in the CDR3. Germline CDR1 reads MNHEY; CDR2 reads SVGAGI. Written as DNA, the CDR3 is TGTGCCAGCAGTACCGACAGGCCTCCTAAACAGCCCCAGCATTTT. This gives the protein CASSTDRPPKQPQHF.

The chain recombines TRBV5-1 with TRBJ1-2; tentative D call: TRBD1 (5 bases). Germline CDR1 SGHRS, CDR2 YFSETQ. The CDR3 runs to 13 residues. The V and J ends lost 2 bases and 3 bases respectively, with 8 bases between them. The DNA of the CDR3 is TGCGCCAGCAGCTTTCAGGGTGACTATGGCTACACCTTC. The encoded protein is CASSFQGDYGYTF.

This clone was picked up one time. The chain has TRBV9 and TRBJ1-1, with a tentative D call TRBD1 (6 bases). V lost 0 bases and J 0 bases, leaving 12 bases between the germline ends. CDR1 and CDR2 from the germline V gene are SGDLS and YYNGEE. This CDR3 is 16 amino acids long. Written as DNA, the CDR3 is TGTGCCAGCAGCGTAGAGGACAGACGCATGAACACTGAAGCTTTCTTT. Protein sequence: CASSVEDRRMNTEAFF.

V gene TRBV9 combines with J gene TRBJ1-3; 9 bases align to TRBD1. CDR1 and CDR2 (germline): SGDLS, YYNGEE. This CDR3 is 14 amino acids long. V lost 3 bases, J lost 7 bases, and 5 bases stayed unmatched. CDR3 DNA: TGTGCCAGCAGCGCACAGGGGGCGCGGAACACCATATATTTT. This codes for CASSAQGARNTIYF.

The chain uses TRBV5-4 and TRBJ2-7; 9 positions agree with TRBD1. CDR3 length: 15 amino acids. V gave up 0 bases and J gave up 4 bases; unmatched junction bases: 5. Per germline, CDR1 SGHNT and CDR2 YYREEE (reference sequence). CDR3 protein: CASSLGRDRAYEQYF. DNA for the CDR3: TGTGCCAGCAGCTTGGGCCGGGACAGGGCTTACGAGCAGTACTTC.

This chain uses TRBV15 with TRBJ1-1, with no clear D. The CDR3 consists of 15 residues. The V end lost 0 bases, the J end lost 4 bases, and 12 bases lay between the germline ends. Germline-derived CDR1 and CDR2 are LNHNV and YYDKDF (reference sequence). CDR3 loop: CATSREGMRITEAFF. The CDR3 DNA reads TGTGCCACCAGCAGAGAAGGGATGAGGATCACTGAAGCTTTCTTT.

This clone has just a few counts. This sequence joins TRBV7-9 and TRBJ2-3; D is possibly TRBD2 (5 bases). V was pared by 4 bases and J by 0 bases, with 14 bases between. The CDR3 spans 16 residues. Germline V gives CDR1 SEHNR, CDR2 FQNEAQ (reference sequence). The CDR3 here is CASSWYAGSSTDTQYF. In nucleotides, the CDR3 is TGTGCCAGCAGCTGGTATGCGGGTTCGAGCACAGATACGCAGTATTTT.

The CDR3 region is CAISESVGSLEYF. CDR3 DNA: TGTGCCATCAGTGAGTCGGTGGGGTCCCTGGAGTACTTC. V usage is TRBV10-3 and J usage is TRBJ2-7, with D uncertain. CDR3 size: 13 residues. CDR1 and CDR2 from the germline V gene are ENHRY and SYGVKD. Trimming shortened V by 0 bases and J by 11 bases, and 14 bases separated the two germline ends.

The chain is built from TRBV19 and TRBJ1-1, with 7 bases that match TRBD1. V shed 9 bases, J shed 0 bases, and the junction held 7 bases outside the gene matches. The length of the CDR3 is 14 residues. Germline loops: CDR1 LNHDA, CDR2 SQIVND (reference sequence). The CDR3 loop is CASLPGTVNTEAFF. Here the CDR3 DNA reads TGTGCCAGCCTCCCCGGGACAGTGAACACTGAAGCTTTCTTT.

This clone was seen a single time. One end of the junction varies from germline; a read error may be responsible. The chain has TRBV2 and TRBJ1-5; TRBD1 matches at 7 bases. The CDR3 has 15 residues. CDR1 is SNHLY, CDR2 FYNNEI, per germline. The DNA for the CDR3 is TGTGCCAGCAGGGAAGGCGAGGGGGCAAATCAGCCCCAGCATTTT. Protein product: CASREGEGANQPQHF.

The chain links TRBV4-3 to TRBJ2-5, with unresolved D. The ends were cut back, 0 bases at V and 9 bases at J, with 11 bases in the middle. In germline, CDR1 is LGHNA, CDR2 YSLEER. The CDR3 totals 13 residues. CDR3 amino acids: CASSQESGTPQYF. Written as DNA, the CDR3 is TGCGCCAGCAGCCAAGAATCAGGCACACCCCAGTACTTC.

The chain links TRBV29-1 to TRBJ2-3, with D possibly being TRBD1 or TRBD2 (5 bases each). Trimming removed 7 bases at V and 4 bases at J, with 15 bases between. Per germline, CDR1 SQVTM and CDR2 ANQGSEA. The CDR3 loop spans 13 amino acids. The CDR3 is CSADTQGADTQYF. The CDR3 DNA reads as TGCAGCGCGGACACCCAGGGAGCAGATACGCAGTATTTT.

This chain connects TRBV12-3 or TRBV12-4 to TRBJ1-1; D call uncertain. The CDR3 runs 12 residues. The V and J ends lost 5 bases and 8 bases respectively, with 12 bases between them. The CDR3 sequence is CASSLRGYEAFF. CDR3 in DNA: TGTGCCAGCAGTCTTCGGGGTTACGAAGCTTTCTTT.

This clone was recorded once. The chain carries TRBV3-1 (or the pseudogene TRBV3-2) and TRBJ1-1; D is possibly TRBD1 (6 bases). The V end was cut by 3 bases, the J end by 5 bases, with 13 bases between. This CDR3 is 14 amino acids long. Germline V gene lookup returns CDR1 LGHDT and CDR2 YNNKEL (reference sequence). Here the CDR3 DNA reads TGTGCCAGCAGCCACGCCGCAGGACAGACTGAAGCTTTCTTT. It codes for CASSHAAGQTEAFF.

CDR3 coding DNA: TGTGCCAGCAGTGAGCACTTTACGATTGAAGCTTTCTTT. It translates to CASSEHFTIEAFF. The rearrangement links TRBV6-1 to TRBJ1-1; D gene ambiguous. The germline V gene encodes CDR1 MNHNS and CDR2 SASEGT. This CDR3 is built from 13 residues. Trimming took off 3 bases at V and 7 bases at J, with 12 bases between the two ends.

This rearrangement joins TRBV7-6 to TRBJ2-1; 10 nucleotides match TRBD1. This CDR3 region has 15 residues. Trimming at V came to 5 bases and at J to 7 bases, leaving 8 bases not matched to a gene. Germline values: CDR1 SGHVS, CDR2 FNYEAQ. In DNA, the CDR3 is TGTGCCAGCAGCCCTCCGGGACAGGGGCTGAATGAGCAGTTCTTC. Translating gives CASSPPGQGLNEQFF. Full variable domain (rest looked up from reference TRBV7-6 and TRBJ2-1): GAGVSQSPRYKVTKRGQDVALRCDPISGHVSLYWYRQALGQGPEFLTYFNYEAQQDKSGLPNDRFSAERPEGSISTLTIQRTEQRDSAMYRCASSPPGQGLNEQFFGPGTRLTVL.